This passage covers 23 T cell receptor beta chains from one sample sequenced in a study of T cell responses to AZD1222 COVID-19 vaccine. The protocol was immunoSEQ multiplex PCR, while the TCRdb copy is restricted to in-frame clones and leaves out a portion. In the table there are about 180,000 clones, roughly nine tenths of which are singletons. Sequenced here: peripheral blood, sampled on day 0 of AZD1222 vaccination. These receptors originate from an adult in good health.

The chain has TRBV21-1 and TRBJ2-6; the table's D call, TRBD1, has no DNA check behind it. TRBV21-1 is designated a pseudogene. The CDR3 sequence is 16 residues long. The CDR3 loop reads CASSKVRGPGANVLTF. CDR3 in DNA: TGTGCCAGCAGCAAAGTGAGGGGGCCAGGGGCCAACGTCCTGACTTTC.

A single count supports this clone. At one end, the junction sequence differs from germline, possibly due to a read error. The chain combines TRBV11-2 with TRBJ1-2; D is undetermined. The CDR3 has 13 amino acids. Per germline, CDR1 SGHAT and CDR2 FQNNGV. The CDR3: CASSLEGRAGYTF. In nucleotides, the CDR3 is TGTGCCAGCAGCCTAGAGGGCCGGGCTGGCTACACCTTC. The full variable domain, completed using reference TRBV11-2 and TRBJ1-2, is EAGVAQSPRYKIIEKRQSVAFWCNPISGHATLYWYQQILGQGPKLLIQFQNNGVVDDSQLPKDRFSAERLKGVDSTLKIQPAKLEDSAVYLCASSLEGRAGYTFGSGTRLTVV.

The J gene is TRBJ2-7, the V gene TRBV12-3 or TRBV12-4, with 8 positions matching TRBD2. This CDR3 is 13 amino acids long. V lost 3 bases and J lost 7; bases outside the gene matches: 5. The CDR3 bases are TGTGCCAGCAGTTTTAGCGGGATCGGGGAGCAGTACTTC. Encoded protein: CASSFSGIGEQYF.

This chain uses TRBV19 with TRBJ1-2; D remains unclear. CDR1 and CDR2 (germline): LNHDA, SQIVND (reference sequence). The CDR3 covers 13 residues. The V end was cut by 3 bases, the J end by 7 bases, with 12 bases between. Here the CDR3 reads CASSIIVEGGYTF. CDR3 bases: TGTGCCAGTAGTATCATCGTCGAGGGTGGCTACACCTTC.

The J gene is TRBJ2-2, the V gene TRBV11-2, with D hard to call. V lost 0 bases and J 1 base, leaving 9 bases between the germline ends. The CDR3 totals 16 residues. Per the germline V gene, CDR1 is SGHAT and CDR2 is FQNNGV. CDR3 amino acids: CASSLDGLGNTGELFF. The CDR3 DNA is TGTGCCAGCAGCTTAGATGGTCTGGGGAACACCGGGGAGCTGTTTTTT.

V gene TRBV19 combines with J gene TRBJ1-1; D not certain. The V end was cut by 0 bases, the J end by 0 bases, with 2 bases between. This CDR3 is built from 13 residues. In germline, CDR1 is LNHDA, CDR2 SQIVND (reference sequence). CDR3 bases: TGTGCCAGTAGTATAGACATGAACACTGAAGCTTTCTTT. This gives the protein CASSIDMNTEAFF.

This rearrangement joins TRBV6-1 to TRBJ2-7, with a weak D call TRBD1 (5 bases). V gave up 3 bases and J gave up 3 bases, with 6 bases separating them. The germline CDR1 and CDR2 sequences are MNHNS and SASEGT. This CDR3 has 12 residues. The CDR3 protein is CASSDRVYEQYF. In DNA form, the CDR3 reads TGTGCCAGCAGTGACAGGGTCTACGAGCAGTACTTC.

J is TRBJ2-2 and V is TRBV7-9; 9 nucleotides agree with TRBD2. Trimming removed 4 bases from V and 0 bases from J; junction bases left unmatched: 12. This CDR3 contains 19 residues. Germline-derived CDR1 and CDR2 are SEHNR and FQNEAQ (reference sequence). The CDR3 DNA is TGTGCCAGCAGCTCCCCGACTAGCGGAGGGGCTTCGAACACCGGGGAGCTGTTTTTT. This gives the protein CASSSPTSGGASNTGELFF.

J is TRBJ2-1 and V is TRBV3-1 (or the pseudogene TRBV3-2); TRBD2 agrees at 14 bases. CDR3 size: 17 residues. V was pared by 3 bases and J by 6 bases, with 7 bases of the junction left unmatched. Germline V gives CDR1 LGHDT, CDR2 YNNKEL (reference sequence). CDR3 sequence: CASSHPGLAGVSNEQFF. The CDR3 DNA is TGTGCCAGCAGCCACCCGGGACTAGCGGGAGTCTCCAATGAGCAGTTCTTC.

V and J are TRBV4-1 and TRBJ2-7; possibly TRBD2 for D (6 bases). The CDR3 covers 13 residues. V dropped 2 bases and J dropped 6 bases, with 11 bases sitting between them. CDR1 and CDR2 from the germline V gene are MGHRA and YSYEKL. In DNA form, the CDR3 reads TGCGCCAGCAGCCAAAACCGGGGGTTCGAGCAGTACTTC. Encoded protein: CASSQNRGFEQYF.

This clone showed up just once. The V and J genes are TRBV5-4 and TRBJ2-7; D not certain. CDR1 SGHNT and CDR2 YYREEE come from the germline V gene (reference sequence). V lost 4 bases to trimming and J lost 1 base, with 9 bases between them. The CDR3 consists of 13 residues. DNA for the CDR3: TGTGCCAGCAGCCCGGAAGGGTCCTACGAGCAGTACTTC. It encodes CASSPEGSYEQYF.

The CDR3 reads CASSPQGAGEQYF. The CDR3 region has the DNA TGTGCCAGCAGCCCACAGGGGGCCGGCGAGCAGTACTTC. The V gene is TRBV11-2, the J gene TRBJ2-7; TRBD1 matches at 9 bases. The CDR3 is 13 amino acids. Trimming cost V 5 bases and J 6 bases; bases outside gene matches: 5. Germline CDR1 is SGHAT and CDR2 is FQNNGV.

The chain links TRBV7-9 to TRBJ1-3; D gene ambiguous. There are 13 residues in the CDR3. Deletions cut 2 bases from V and 8 bases from J, with 10 bases between. The germline V gene encodes CDR1 SEHNR and CDR2 FQNEAQ (reference sequence). The CDR3 here is CASSLTSADTIYF. The CDR3 nucleotides are TGTGCCAGCAGCTTAACTTCGGCTGACACCATATATTTT.

The V gene is TRBV27, the J gene TRBJ2-5; tentatively, D is TRBD2 (5 bases). This CDR3 is 14 amino acids long. V lost 6 bases and J 9 bases, leaving 20 bases between the germline ends. Germline V gene data show CDR1 as MNHEY and CDR2 as SMNVEV (reference sequence). The CDR3, as DNA: TGTGCCAGCAGAGGTACGGGGAGCAGAACGGCCCAGTACTTC. It specifies CASRGTGSRTAQYF.

DNA of the CDR3: TGTGCCAGCAGCTACCTAGCGGGAGGGCCAAGCTACGAGCAGTACTTC. Its protein product is CASSYLAGGPSYEQYF. The chain recombines TRBV7-9 with TRBJ2-7, with 12 bases matching TRBD2. The CDR3 contains 16 residues. Looked up from germline, CDR1 is SEHNR and CDR2 is FQNEAQ (reference sequence). Trimming cost V 4 bases and J 3 bases; bases outside gene matches: 7.

The chain joins TRBV7-9 to TRBJ1-1; no definite D call. Germline V lookup: CDR1 SEHNR, CDR2 FQNEAQ (reference sequence). V lost 5 bases and J 0 bases, leaving 19 bases between the germline ends. The CDR3 is made up of 17 amino acids. The CDR3 reads CASSPPVGYQVNTEAFF. The CDR3 DNA is TGTGCCAGCAGCCCTCCGGTAGGGTACCAGGTGAACACTGAAGCTTTCTTT.

The chain links TRBV19 to TRBJ2-2; D is unresolved. V gave up 5 bases and J gave up 2 bases, with 12 bases separating them. The CDR3 is 15 amino acids. CDR1 is LNHDA and CDR2 is SQIVND in the germline V gene (reference sequence). CDR3 nucleotides: TGTGCCAGTAGTTCACCGGGCCGCAACACCGGGGAGCTGTTTTTT. Its protein product is CASSSPGRNTGELFF.

The chain employs TRBV29-1 and TRBJ2-1; D remains unclear. CDR1 is SQVTM and CDR2 is ANQGSEA in the germline V gene. Trimming took 4 bases from V and 7 from J, leaving 11 bases between them. The CDR3 sequence is 12 residues long. For the CDR3, the DNA is TGCAGCGTTGTGGTAGTCAATAATGAGCAGTTCTTC. It encodes CSVVVVNNEQFF.

The rearrangement links TRBV29-1 to TRBJ2-7, with 7 bases aligning to TRBD1. The CDR3 is 12 amino acids. Germline values: CDR1 SQVTM, CDR2 ANQGSEA. J was trimmed by 6 bases and V by 6 bases; bases with no gene match: 8. The CDR3 DNA reads as TGCAGCGTGAGGCAGGGGGTGGGCGAGCAGTACTTC. This encodes CSVRQGVGEQYF.

CDR3 residues: CASSFRGGLAETQYF. The CDR3 DNA reads TGTGCCAGCAGTTTCCGGGGGGGGTTGGCAGAGACCCAGTACTTC. The rearrangement links TRBV5-4 to TRBJ2-5; 8 bases align to TRBD2. Trimming took 5 bases from V and 4 from J; bases not matched to a gene: 10. Per germline, CDR1 SGHNT and CDR2 YYREEE (reference sequence). This CDR3 comprises 15 residues. The variable domain in full, with the rest retrieved from reference TRBV5-4 and TRBJ2-5, is ETGVTQSPTHLIKTRGQQVTLRCSSQSGHNTVSWYQQALGQGPQFIFQYYREEENGRGNFPPRFSGLQFPNYSSELNVNALELDDSALYLCASSFRGGLAETQYFGPGTRLLVL.

The V call is TRBV5-1, the J call TRBJ2-1; a possible D gene is TRBD2 (5 bases). The CDR3 sequence is 16 residues long. Between the trimmed V and J ends, which lost 3 bases and 3 bases, there was a span of 16 bases. Germline V gene data show CDR1 as SGHRS and CDR2 as YFSETQ. The CDR3 sequence: CASSSLELVNYNEQFF. The CDR3, as DNA: TGCGCCAGCAGCTCGCTCGAACTAGTAAACTACAATGAGCAGTTCTTC.

This chain connects TRBV18 to TRBJ1-1; the D is unclear. V shed 1 base and J shed 4 bases, with 13 bases lying between them. The germline CDR1 and CDR2 sequences are KGHSH and LQKENI. The CDR3 extends over 15 amino acids. The CDR3 here is CASSPQRAPGTEAFF. DNA of the CDR3: TGTGCCAGCTCACCACAGAGGGCGCCGGGCACTGAAGCTTTCTTT.

The sample holds one count of this clone. This sample includes further DNA sequences coding for the same CDR3. The gene calls are TRBV9 and TRBJ1-1; D is unresolved. Germline lookup yields CDR1 SGDLS and CDR2 YYNGEE. The CDR3 length is 12 residues. V lost 0 bases to trimming and J lost 2 bases, with 2 bases between them. The chain's CDR3 is CASSVVNTEAFF. CDR3 sequence (DNA): TGTGCCAGCAGCGTAGTCAACACTGAAGCTTTCTTT.